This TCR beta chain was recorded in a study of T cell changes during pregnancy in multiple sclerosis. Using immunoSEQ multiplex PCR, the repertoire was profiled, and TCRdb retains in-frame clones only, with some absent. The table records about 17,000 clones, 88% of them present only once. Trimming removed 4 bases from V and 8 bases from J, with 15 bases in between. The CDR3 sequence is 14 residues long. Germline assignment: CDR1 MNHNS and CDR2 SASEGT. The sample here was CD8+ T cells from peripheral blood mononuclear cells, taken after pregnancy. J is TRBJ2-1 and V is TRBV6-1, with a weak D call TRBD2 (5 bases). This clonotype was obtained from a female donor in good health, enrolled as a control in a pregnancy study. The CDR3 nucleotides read TGTGCCAGCAGTGTGGTGCCGGGAACCGATGAGCAGTTCTTC. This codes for CASSVVPGTDEQFF.